Below are 4 T cell receptor beta chains sequenced from a single sample in a study of long-term antiretroviral therapy in people with HIV. Runs used v3.0 of the immunoSEQ assay and were done at survey level. Profiled with immunoSEQ multiplex PCR; TCRdb holds only in-frame clones, not every one. The table shows about 25,000 clones, with approximately 86% occurring only once. The specimen was unsorted PBMCs, collected 1.9 years after starting antiretroviral therapy. The receptors come from a woman under 40 with HIV.

The gene calls are TRBV18 and TRBJ2-7, with D perhaps matching TRBD1 (5 bases). Germline assignment: CDR1 KGHSH and CDR2 LQKENI. V dropped 3 bases and J dropped 6 bases, with 9 bases sitting between them. This CDR3 contains 12 residues. As DNA, the CDR3 is TGTGCCAGCTCACCCCCAGGGTCCGAGCAGTACTTC. It translates to CASSPPGSEQYF. The full variable domain, rest sourced from reference TRBV18 and TRBJ2-7, is NAGVMQNPRHLVRRRGQEARLRCSPMKGHSHVYWYRQLPEEGLKFMVYLQKENIIDESGMPKERFSAEFPKEGPSILRIQQVVRGDSAAYFCASSPPGSEQYFGPGTRLTVT.

The V and J genes are TRBV23-1 and TRBJ2-7, with D maybe TRBD2 (7 bases). TRBV23-1 is recorded as an ORF, its role being uncertain. The CDR3 is made up of 16 amino acids. Trimming cost V 4 bases and J 3 bases, with 19 bases left between them. CDR3 nucleotides: TGCGCCAGCAGTCGCCCCCTCGGGGGGCGAAGCTACGAGCAGTACGTC. Its translation is CASSRPLGGRSYEQYV.

J is TRBJ2-5 and V is TRBV6-6; the D is unclear. Germline-derived CDR1 and CDR2 are MNHNY and SVGAGI (reference sequence). Between the trimmed V and J ends, which lost 4 bases and 1 base, there was a span of 1 base. The CDR3 is 11 residues long. The CDR3 loop reads CASSSQETQYF. The CDR3 DNA is TGTGCCAGCAGTTCCCAAGAGACCCAGTACTTC.

This chain connects TRBV27 to TRBJ2-7; 7 positions match TRBD1. The CDR3 runs to 16 residues. Trimming took 0 bases from V and 6 from J; bases not matched to a gene: 11. CDR1 is MNHEY, CDR2 SMNVEV, per germline (reference sequence). The CDR3 nucleotides are TGTGCCAGCAGTTTATCGCCCCCGACAGGGCAAAGCGAGCAGTACTTC. This gives the protein CASSLSPPTGQSEQYF.